This TCR beta chain was observed in a study of blood T cell repertoires in COVID-19. Study-wide context: The origin of the acute and convalescent COVID-19 samples was the United States, Italy and Spain. PBMCs, B-cell-depleted T cells, or T cells provided the cDNA or gDNA that made up the material.

Per the original methods: Scientists estimated how many nucleated cells there were by amplifying reference gene primers. Assay used: immunoSEQ multiplex PCR; TCRdb lists only in-frame clones, some missing. From that table come the V and J calls and clone size; the DNA was used to work out D and trimming. The profile covers 110,000 or so clones, with 82% appearing a single time and about 12% taken by the ten largest. Deletions cut 7 bases from V and 1 base from J, with 10 bases between. This CDR3 region has 13 residues. Germline assignment: CDR1 SNHLY and CDR2 FYNNEI. The origin of this receptor is a human donor in a cohort sampled during active COVID-19. The sequencing sample was made of peripheral blood. The V call is TRBV2, the J call TRBJ2-5; tentatively, D is TRBD1 (5 bases). This chain's CDR3 is CASTQGAQETQYF. CDR3 nucleotide sequence: TGTGCCAGCACTCAGGGCGCCCAAGAGACCCAGTACTTC.